The 22 T cell receptor beta chains below all came from one sample that was sequenced in a study of brain metastases from non-small cell lung cancer. The repertoire was sequenced with immunoSEQ multiplex PCR; TCRdb's copy has only in-frame clones and lacks some. The sample records around 1,700 clones, roughly 79% being singletons. The sample was tissue from a brain metastasis. The receptor set was obtained from a donor at least 40 years old with non-small cell lung cancer.

The CDR3 region has the DNA TGTGCCAGCAGCCCTGGACAGTCCACAGATACGCAGTATTTT. Translation gives CASSPGQSTDTQYF. The chain has TRBV7-9 and TRBJ2-3, with TRBD1 as a possible D gene (6 bases). Germline V gene sequence: CDR1 SEHNR, CDR2 FQNEAQ (reference sequence). Trimming left V 5 bases short and J 2 bases short, with 11 bases between. The CDR3 consists of 14 residues.

The V call is TRBV19, the J call TRBJ1-2; tentative D call: TRBD1 (6 bases). The CDR3 contains 14 residues. CDR1 LNHDA and CDR2 SQIVND come from the germline V gene (reference sequence). Trimming removed 6 bases from V and 5 bases from J, with 16 bases in between. The chain's CDR3 is CASRLRGGHYGYTF. In nucleotides, the CDR3 is TGTGCCAGTAGACTAAGGGGGGGCCATTATGGCTACACCTTC.

Worth noting for this clone: At the DNA level, this CDR3 is encoded by other sequences in the same sample as well. The rearrangement uses TRBV19 and TRBJ1-5; D is possibly TRBD1 (5 bases). The germline V gene encodes CDR1 LNHDA and CDR2 SQIVND (reference sequence). The CDR3 is made up of 14 amino acids. DNA of the CDR3: TGTGCTAGTGATACCAGGGATAGCAATCAGCCCCAGCATTTT. This translates into CASDTRDSNQPQHF.

This clone appeared a few times. The chain links TRBV7-2 to TRBJ1-1; D is uncertain. This CDR3 has 14 amino acids. V lost 4 bases and J lost 1, with 10 bases in between. The germline V gene has CDR1 SGHTA and CDR2 FQGNSA. The CDR3 DNA follows: TGTGCCAGCAGCTCGCGACTGGGGAACACTGAAGCTTTCTTT. Translation gives CASSSRLGNTEAFF.

V and J are TRBV19 and TRBJ1-1; D gene uncertain. This CDR3 region has 14 residues. V was shortened by 2 bases and J by 7 bases, with 14 bases between the two germline ends. CDR1 and CDR2 from the germline V gene are LNHDA and SQIVND (reference sequence). The CDR3 region is CASSIRKQRGEAFF. The CDR3 DNA reads TGTGCCAGTAGTATAAGGAAGCAGCGGGGTGAAGCTTTCTTT.

The rearrangement uses TRBV2 and TRBJ2-7; TRBD2 is a possible D gene (5 bases). The length of the CDR3 is 13 residues. With 8 bases removed from V and 6 bases from J, the gap between germline ends came to 17 bases. Germline CDR1 and CDR2: SNHLY and FYNNEI. The CDR3 bases are TGTGCCAGCGCGCGGGTGAGAGAGGGCGAGCAGTACGTC. Its protein product is CASARVREGEQYV.

J is TRBJ2-7 and V is TRBV14, with a weak D call TRBD1 (6 bases). Germline CDR1 is SGHDN and CDR2 is FVKESK. The V gene lost 6 bases and the J gene lost 2 bases, with 14 bases spanning the gap. This CDR3 region has 14 residues. The chain's CDR3 is CASRRTGSTYEQYF. For the CDR3, the DNA is TGTGCCAGCAGGCGAACAGGGTCGACCTACGAGCAGTACTTC.

In regard to this clone: One end of the junction does not line up with germline, which may come from a read error. The same CDR3 can be traced to other DNA sequences in this sample. The chain couples TRBV5-1 to TRBJ1-4; D call uncertain. The CDR3 totals 15 residues. From germline, CDR1 is SGHRS and CDR2 YFSETQ. The CDR3 nucleotides are TGCGCCAGCAGCCTCAGTGACGGATCTTATGAAAAACTATTTTTT. Protein product: CASSLSDGSYEKLFF.

The V and J genes are TRBV14 and TRBJ2-3; D not certain. The CDR3 loop spans 12 amino acids. Germline CDR1 and CDR2: SGHDN and FVKESK. The germline V and J ends were trimmed by 4 bases and 0 bases, with 2 bases remaining between them. CDR3 region: CASSPSTDTQYF. The DNA of the CDR3 is TGTGCCAGCAGCCCTAGCACAGATACGCAGTATTTT.

The chain is built from TRBV27 and TRBJ1-1; D remains ambiguous. Germline CDR1 is MNHEY and CDR2 is SMNVEV (reference sequence). Deletions cut 4 bases from V and 4 bases from J, with 13 bases between. This CDR3 spans 14 amino acids. The CDR3: CASSSNLGSTEAFF. As DNA, the CDR3 is TGTGCCAGCAGTTCGAACCTAGGGTCCACTGAAGCTTTCTTT.

With respect to this clone: A single base separates this from a much larger clone, so it may be a read error. The sample carries other DNA sequences with the same CDR3. V gene TRBV13 combines with J gene TRBJ1-2; 11 bases agree with TRBD1. The CDR3 length is 15 residues. Unmatched junction bases numbered 6, after V lost 5 bases and J lost 4 bases. The V gene's germline CDR1 is PRHDT and CDR2 FYEKMQ (reference sequence). Here the CDR3 reads CASSPGQGATYGYTF. CDR3 DNA: TGTGCCAGCAGCCCTGGACAGGGGGCTACCTATGGCTACACCTTC.

The chain joins TRBV12-3 or TRBV12-4 to TRBJ1-3, with 9 bases matching TRBD1. V was clipped by 8 bases and J by 9 bases; unmatched bases: 5. The CDR3 covers 12 residues. The DNA of the CDR3 is TGTGCCAGCGGGGGACAGGGTGGCACCATATATTTT. It translates to CASGGQGGTIYF.

In the case of this clone: Distinct nucleotide sequences in the sample also encode this CDR3. The chain uses TRBV5-1 and TRBJ2-1; the match to TRBD1 covers 9 bases. The junction had 4 bases not matched to a gene; V was cut back by 2 bases and J by 4 bases. Per the germline V gene, CDR1 is SGHRS and CDR2 is YFSETQ. This CDR3 is 15 amino acids long. CDR3 sequence (DNA): TGCGCCAGCAGCTTAGGACAGGGGAGGTACAATGAGCAGTTCTTC. Translated: CASSLGQGRYNEQFF.

This chain connects TRBV7-6 to TRBJ1-5; D might be TRBD1 (5 bases). V was shortened by 2 bases and J by 4 bases, with 18 bases between the two germline ends. This CDR3 has 17 residues. From germline, CDR1 is SGHVS and CDR2 FNYEAQ. CDR3 DNA: TGTGCCAGCAGCTTAACGGGGAGGGGAACTAGGAATCAGCCCCAGCATTTT. This gives the protein CASSLTGRGTRNQPQHF. Filled out from reference TRBV7-6 and TRBJ1-5, the complete variable domain reads GAGVSQSPRYKVTKRGQDVALRCDPISGHVSLYWYRQALGQGPEFLTYFNYEAQQDKSGLPNDRFSAERPEGSISTLTIQRTEQRDSAMYRCASSLTGRGTRNQPQHFGDGTRLSIL.

J is TRBJ2-2 and V is TRBV3-1 (or the pseudogene TRBV3-2); no definite D call. CDR1 is LGHDT and CDR2 is YNNKEL in the germline V gene (reference sequence). The CDR3 is 13 amino acids. V dropped 4 bases and J dropped 6 bases, with 9 bases sitting between them. The CDR3 protein is CASSLLRSGELFF. CDR3 DNA: TGTGCCAGCAGCCTTCTGAGGTCCGGGGAGCTGTTTTTT.

Details on this clone: This CDR3 is also generated by other DNA sequences in the sample. The chain recombines TRBV24-1 with TRBJ2-5, with D possibly being TRBD2 (6 bases). The CDR3 is made up of 16 amino acids. The germline V gene has CDR1 KGHDR and CDR2 SFDVKD. Trimming removed 4 bases from V and 1 base from J, with 15 bases in between. CDR3: CATSDLTGGVQETQYF. In DNA form, the CDR3 reads TGTGCCACCAGTGACCTAACAGGAGGGGTCCAAGAGACCCAGTACTTC.

The rearrangement links TRBV24-1 to TRBJ1-5; TRBD1 matches 7 bases. Germline CDR1 and CDR2: KGHDR and SFDVKD. Trimming at V came to 12 bases and at J to 2 bases, leaving 6 bases not matched to a gene. The CDR3 has 13 residues. For the CDR3, the DNA is TGTGCCTCAGGGGGAGATGGCAATCAGCCCCAGCATTTT. It is translated as CASGGDGNQPQHF.

This chain's CDR3 is CASSLSAGDEGYGYTF. The CDR3 nucleotides are TGCGCCAGCAGCTTATCTGCAGGGGACGAGGGTTACGGCTACACCTTC. V gene TRBV5-1 combines with J gene TRBJ1-2, with D maybe TRBD1 (6 bases). Looked up from germline, CDR1 is SGHRS and CDR2 is YFSETQ. The length of the CDR3 is 16 residues. Between the trimmed V and J ends, which lost 2 bases and 8 bases, there was a span of 22 bases.

This clone was seen a few times. The chain links TRBV6-6 to TRBJ1-1, with 9 bases aligning to TRBD1. Germline V gene sequence: CDR1 MNHNY, CDR2 SVGAGI (reference sequence). The CDR3 spans 13 residues. Trimming took 5 bases from V and 7 from J; bases not matched to a gene: 5. The CDR3 DNA reads TGTGCCAGCAGTCGGACAGGGGCGGGTGAAGCTTTCTTT. Protein product: CASSRTGAGEAFF.

The rearrangement uses TRBV5-5 and TRBJ2-5; unclear D gene. V lost 0 bases to trimming and J lost 0 bases, with 12 bases between them. The CDR3 covers 16 residues. Germline lookup yields CDR1 SGHKS and CDR2 YYEKEE (reference sequence). The CDR3 loop is CASSLAEAPYQETQYF. For the CDR3, the DNA is TGTGCCAGCAGCTTGGCCGAGGCGCCGTACCAAGAGACCCAGTACTTC.

The chain uses TRBV27 and TRBJ1-1; TRBD1 is a possible D gene (5 bases). This CDR3 contains 15 residues. Trimming stripped 5 bases from V and 0 bases from J, with 13 bases between. Germline V gene lookup returns CDR1 MNHEY and CDR2 SMNVEV (reference sequence). CDR3 residues: CASSRGRLLNTEAFF. The CDR3 DNA follows: TGTGCCAGCAGTAGGGGCAGACTATTGAACACTGAAGCTTTCTTT.

Of note for this clone: A much larger clone lies one base from this, so it may be a read error. This sample includes further DNA sequences coding for the same CDR3. This chain uses TRBV6-5 with TRBJ2-6; D may be TRBD1 or TRBD2 (6 bases each). Germline V gene data show CDR1 as MNHEY and CDR2 as SVGAGI. The length of the CDR3 is 15 residues. The CDR3 DNA is TGTGCCAGCAGTCGGGGGCCGGATGGGGCCAACGTCTTGACTTTC. This encodes CASSRGPDGANVLTF.